This T cell receptor (beta chain) was sequenced for a study of cytomegalovirus exposure and HLA in healthy donors. Study-wide points: Some V segments could not be told apart, so they were left out, TRBV6-2 and TRBV6-3 among them. Researchers counted roughly 150 TCR beta chains as cytomegalovirus-associated. According to an earlier analysis, most TCR beta V segments yielded productive rearrangements about 87% or about 30% of the time. Sequences of the TCR beta chain were said to predict the HLA-A and HLA-B alleles of most subjects accurately.

As regards this clone: Its antigen is unidentified.

PCR primers comprised 60 Vbeta and 13 Jbeta primers. Method: immunoSEQ multiplex PCR; TCRdb's copy keeps in-frame clones and lacks some. The sample contains about 89,000 clones, around 59% of which appear only once. From germline, CDR1 is MNHNS and CDR2 SASEGT. Trimming removed 7 bases from V and 3 bases from J; junction bases left unmatched: 4. CDR3 length: 13 amino acids. The sequenced sample was PBMCs. This sequence originates from a human donor in good health. The chain carries TRBV6-1 and TRBJ2-7; 9 bases are a match to TRBD1. CDR3 bases: TGTGCCAGCATGGGACAGGGCGGCTACGAGCAGTACTTC. It is translated as CASMGQGGYEQYF.